These 32 T cell receptor beta chains were sequenced from one sample in a study of blood T cell repertoires in COVID-19. Sequencing used immunoSEQ multiplex PCR; TCRdb keeps in-frame clones, though not all of them. The repertoire holds 450,000 to 500,000 clones, with approximately 85% as singletons. The specimen was peripheral blood. The receptors here all came from a human donor in a cohort sampled during active COVID-19.

The gene calls are TRBV11-2 and TRBJ1-1; D not resolved. Deletions cut 5 bases from V and 7 bases from J, with 11 bases between. Germline V gene data show CDR1 as SGHAT and CDR2 as FQNNGV. This CDR3 region has 12 residues. Here the CDR3 reads CASSPPVSEAFF. The CDR3 DNA is TGTGCCAGCAGCCCCCCCGTCAGTGAAGCTTTCTTT.

The V call is TRBV7-9, the J call TRBJ2-3; 9 bases fit TRBD1. After removal of 1 base from V and 2 bases from J, the junction contained 4 bases not matched to a gene. Germline values: CDR1 SEHNR, CDR2 FQNEAQ (reference sequence). This CDR3 region has 16 residues. CDR3 sequence (DNA): TGTGCCAGCAGCTTAGGGACAGGGGCGAACACAGATACGCAGTATTTT. Amino acid sequence: CASSLGTGANTDTQYF.

The gene calls are TRBV29-1 and TRBJ2-4, with D uncertain. The V gene lost 1 base and the J gene lost 2 bases, with 9 bases spanning the gap. The CDR3 length is 14 residues. Germline V lookup: CDR1 SQVTM, CDR2 ANQGSEA. The CDR3 DNA follows: TGCAGCGTTGAAGCAGATTTGCCCAAAAACATTCAGTACTTC. Protein product: CSVEADLPKNIQYF.

This clone has more than one count but fewer than ten. The V gene is TRBV29-1, the J gene TRBJ1-1; no clear D gene. V lost 8 bases and J 4 bases, leaving 17 bases between the germline ends. Germline V CDR1 and CDR2: SQVTM, ANQGSEA. The CDR3 extends over 13 amino acids. The CDR3 is CSRLRESATEAFF. CDR3 DNA sequence: TGCAGCCGATTAAGGGAGTCCGCCACTGAAGCTTTCTTT.

The DNA of the CDR3 is TGTGCCAGCAGCTTAGCGACGGGTACCTACAATGAGCAGTTCTTC. It encodes CASSLATGTYNEQFF. The rearrangement links TRBV7-2 to TRBJ2-1; no clear D. This CDR3 is 15 amino acids long. CDR1 is SGHTA, CDR2 FQGNSA, per germline. V was clipped by 0 bases and J by 2 bases, with 8 bases between them.

The V gene is TRBV7-9, the J gene TRBJ1-3, with D unclear. CDR1 is SEHNR and CDR2 is FQNEAQ in the germline V gene (reference sequence). The CDR3 length is 16 residues. Trimming removed 7 bases from V and 2 bases from J, with 18 bases in between. Here the CDR3 DNA reads TGTGCCAGCACCAATAACCGGGGTCAGGCTGGAAACACCATATATTTT. This gives the protein CASTNNRGQAGNTIYF.

This clone was seen more than once but under ten times. This chain connects TRBV12-5 to TRBJ2-7, with no clear D. CDR3 size: 11 residues. V lost 5 bases, J lost 4 bases, and 6 bases lay in between. Germline CDR1 is LGHNT and CDR2 is FRNRAP. The CDR3 region has the DNA TGTGCTAGTGGTCTACGTTACGAGCAGTACTTC. This codes for CASGLRYEQYF.

The chain couples TRBV27 to TRBJ1-1, with TRBD1 matching over 7 bases. V gave up 7 bases and J gave up 3 bases; unmatched junction bases: 17. Germline CDR1 MNHEY, CDR2 SMNVEV (reference sequence). CDR3 length: 17 residues. CDR3 sequence reads: CASTLNPGNRGYTEAFF. Here the CDR3 DNA reads TGTGCCAGCACCTTGAATCCCGGGAACAGGGGTTACACTGAAGCTTTCTTT.

The CDR3 coding sequence is TGTGCCAGCAGCTTAGACGCAGGGGAAACCGGGGAGCTGTTTTTT. Translating it yields CASSLDAGETGELFF. The V and J genes are TRBV7-2 and TRBJ2-2; perhaps TRBD1 as D (6 bases). The V end was cut by 1 base, the J end by 5 bases, with 11 bases between. Germline V gene lookup returns CDR1 SGHTA and CDR2 FQGNSA. The CDR3 runs 15 residues.

J is TRBJ2-5 and V is TRBV28, with TRBD2 identical over 10 bases. Germline CDR1 MDHEN, CDR2 SYDVKM. The CDR3 runs to 16 residues. Unmatched junction bases numbered 5, after V lost 3 bases and J lost 1 base. CDR3: CASSLGLASFQETQYF. The DNA of the CDR3 is TGTGCCAGCAGTTTGGGACTAGCGAGCTTCCAAGAGACCCAGTACTTC.

The CDR3 nucleotides read TGTGCCTGGACCCACGGGGGGGAGACCCAGTACTTC. This encodes CAWTHGGETQYF. The rearrangement uses TRBV30 and TRBJ2-5, with 7 nucleotides matching TRBD2. Unmatched junction bases numbered 4, after V lost 4 bases and J lost 5 bases. The CDR3 covers 12 residues. Germline V lookup: CDR1 GTSNPN, CDR2 SVGIG (reference sequence).

About this clone: Other nucleotide sequences from this sample produce the same CDR3. This sequence joins TRBV3-1 (or the pseudogene TRBV3-2) and TRBJ1-6; perhaps TRBD1 as D (6 bases). Germline lookup yields CDR1 LGHDT and CDR2 YNNKEL (reference sequence). The CDR3 length is 14 residues. V was shortened by 0 bases and J by 9 bases, with 9 bases between the two germline ends. The CDR3 coding sequence is TGTGCCAGCAGCCAAGACAGGGGCGTTTCACCCCTCCACTTT. Its translation: CASSQDRGVSPLHF.

This chain connects TRBV6-6 to TRBJ2-5; 12 positions match TRBD1. The junction had 8 bases not matched to a gene; V was cut back by 5 bases and J by 1 base. This CDR3 spans 17 amino acids. Germline V gene data show CDR1 as MNHNY and CDR2 as SVGAGI (reference sequence). The DNA of the CDR3 is TGTGCCAGCAGTCGGGACAGGGGGCTCGTCCTCCAAGAGACCCAGTACTTC. Its protein product is CASSRDRGLVLQETQYF.

This rearrangement joins TRBV5-8 to TRBJ1-1, with TRBD1 identical over 8 bases. Unmatched junction bases numbered 6, after V lost 4 bases and J lost 7 bases. The germline gives CDR1 SGHTS, CDR2 YDEGEE. This CDR3 has 13 amino acids. Here the CDR3 reads CASSRTGFNEAFF. The CDR3 nucleotides are TGTGCCAGCAGCAGGACAGGGTTTAATGAAGCTTTCTTT.

CDR3 coding DNA: TGTGGATCCCTGACAGGAGAAGTGATGAACTATGGCTACACCTTC. Translated: CGSLTGEVMNYGYTF. This chain uses TRBV6-5 with TRBJ1-2; TRBD1 is a possible D gene (6 bases). Germline CDR1 reads MNHEY; CDR2 reads SVGAGI. There are 15 residues in the CDR3.

The V gene is TRBV6-1, the J gene TRBJ2-3, with a weak D call TRBD2 (5 bases). This CDR3 has 13 amino acids. CDR1 MNHNS and CDR2 SASEGT come from the germline V gene. Deletions cut 3 bases from V and 8 bases from J, with 12 bases between. CDR3 protein: CASSESPGVTQYF. The CDR3 nucleotides are TGTGCCAGCAGTGAGTCCCCCGGGGTTACGCAGTATTTT.

This clone was picked up a small number of times. The chain links TRBV12-3 or TRBV12-4 to TRBJ1-1; a possible D gene is TRBD1 (6 bases). V lost 5 bases and J 1 base, leaving 8 bases between the germline ends. The CDR3 sequence is 13 residues long. The CDR3 DNA sequence: TGTGCCAGCAGTACGACAGGGAACACTGAAGCTTTCTTT. Its translation: CASSTTGNTEAFF.

The chain links TRBV21-1 to TRBJ1-2; the tabulated D call, TRBD1, remains unverified against the DNA. TRBV21-1 represents a pseudogene. The CDR3 loop spans 19 amino acids. The CDR3 loop reads CASSKEGAKGTVRNYGYTF. DNA of the CDR3: TGTGCCAGCAGCAAAGAGGGGGCCAAGGGGACAGTTAGGAACTATGGCTACACCTTC.

The chain has TRBV6-5 and TRBJ1-4; unclear D gene. The CDR3 extends over 16 amino acids. The V gene lost 0 bases and the J gene lost 3 bases, with 11 bases spanning the gap. Germline V gene sequence: CDR1 MNHEY, CDR2 SVGAGI. This chain's CDR3 is CASSYSMGRANEKLFF. The CDR3, as DNA: TGTGCCAGCAGTTACTCGATGGGGAGGGCTAATGAAAAACTGTTTTTT.

The chain is built from TRBV18 and TRBJ2-2; TRBD1 matches 7 bases. The CDR3 totals 17 residues. The V gene's germline CDR1 is KGHSH and CDR2 LQKENI. The J segment lost 1 base and the V segment lost 6 bases, leaving 11 bases of the junction unmatched. The CDR3 reads CASSLMGQSMNTGELFF. The CDR3 DNA sequence: TGTGCCAGCTCCCTCATGGGACAGTCCATGAACACCGGGGAGCTGTTTTTT.

The chain links TRBV30 to TRBJ1-4, with D perhaps matching TRBD1 (5 bases). The CDR3 is 13 residues long. Trimming stripped 4 bases from V and 8 bases from J, with 14 bases between. Looked up from germline, CDR1 is GTSNPN and CDR2 is SVGIG (reference sequence). Here the CDR3 DNA reads TGTGCCTGGACGGGGGGTCGGGCAGAAAAACTGTTTTTT. It codes for CAWTGGRAEKLFF.

The CDR3 here is CASSQETALNYGYTF. In DNA, the CDR3 is TGCGCCAGCAGCCAAGAAACAGCCTTGAACTATGGCTACACCTTC. This chain joins TRBV4-3 and TRBJ1-2; D call uncertain. CDR3 size: 15 residues. Trimming pared 0 bases from V and 2 bases from J, leaving 10 bases between. The germline V gene encodes CDR1 LGHNA and CDR2 YSLEER.

Here the CDR3 reads CASSRELLNTEAFF. DNA for the CDR3: TGTGCCAGCAGCCGAGAGTTACTGAACACTGAAGCTTTCTTT. The chain uses TRBV25-1 and TRBJ1-1; unclear D gene. Deletions cut 6 bases from V and 0 bases from J, with 11 bases between. The V gene's germline CDR1 is MGHDK and CDR2 SYGVNS. The CDR3 sequence is 14 residues long.

The chain has TRBV5-4 and TRBJ2-7; the D gene is possibly TRBD2 (6 bases). Germline values: CDR1 SGHNT, CDR2 YYREEE (reference sequence). V was shortened by 4 bases and J by 1 base, with 9 bases between the two germline ends. This CDR3 comprises 13 residues. The CDR3: CASSRDFSYEQYF. The DNA for the CDR3 is TGTGCCAGCAGCAGGGACTTTTCCTACGAGCAGTACTTC.

This rearrangement joins TRBV30 to TRBJ1-2; 9 nucleotides agree with TRBD1. Germline V lookup: CDR1 GTSNPN, CDR2 SVGIG (reference sequence). With V trimmed by 3 bases and J by 4 bases, 3 bases remained unmatched. CDR3 size: 13 residues. The CDR3 reads CAWRQGAGYGYTF. DNA of the CDR3: TGTGCCTGGAGACAGGGGGCAGGCTATGGCTACACCTTC.

The V gene is TRBV20-1, the J gene TRBJ2-2; 8 bases agree with TRBD1. Germline lookup yields CDR1 DFQATT and CDR2 SNEGSKA (reference sequence). This CDR3 comprises 14 residues. The ends lost 3 bases at V and 4 bases at J; junction bases unmatched: 4. DNA of the CDR3: TGCAGTGCTAGTCAGGGGGCGGGCACCGGGGAGCTGTTTTTT. This gives the protein CSASQGAGTGELFF.

This clone has more than one count but fewer than ten. The chain employs TRBV7-2 and TRBJ1-5; tentatively, D is TRBD1 (6 bases). V was cut by 1 base and J by 2 bases, with 9 bases left in between. Germline CDR1 reads SGHTA; CDR2 reads FQGNSA. The length of the CDR3 is 15 residues. CDR3 sequence reads: CASSLVSGGNQPQHF. The CDR3 DNA follows: TGTGCCAGCAGCTTAGTTTCAGGGGGCAATCAGCCCCAGCATTTT.

The rearrangement uses TRBV4-2 and TRBJ1-6; 7 nucleotides agree with TRBD1. The trim removed 6 bases at V and 8 bases at J, leaving 4 bases unmatched. Per the germline V gene, CDR1 is LGHNA and CDR2 is YNFKEQ. This CDR3 is 13 amino acids long. The CDR3 loop reads CASSDRADSPLHF. The CDR3 region has the DNA TGTGCCAGCAGTGACAGGGCCGATTCACCCCTCCACTTT.

CDR3 protein: CASSQGGGSRYEQYF. The CDR3 bases are TGTGCCAGCAGTCAGGGCGGCGGGAGTCGATACGAGCAGTACTTC. The chain couples TRBV28 to TRBJ2-7; 7 nucleotides align to TRBD2. V lost 5 bases and J lost 4; bases outside the gene matches: 11. CDR1 MDHEN and CDR2 SYDVKM come from the germline V gene. This CDR3 spans 15 amino acids.

V gene TRBV7-3 combines with J gene TRBJ2-2; 8 bases are a match to TRBD1. The germline CDR1 and CDR2 sequences are SGHTA and FQGTGA. The length of the CDR3 is 15 residues. Losses at the gene ends were 5 bases for V and 6 bases for J; bases not matched to a gene: 8. CDR3: CASSLSGQGPGELFF. The CDR3 DNA sequence: TGTGCCAGCAGCCTAAGTGGACAGGGCCCCGGGGAGCTGTTTTTT. Full variable domain (rest looked up from reference TRBV7-3 and TRBJ2-2): GAGVSQTPSNKVTEKGKYVELRCDPISGHTALYWYRQSLGQGPEFLIYFQGTGAADDSGLPNDRFFAVRPEGSVSTLKIQRTERGDSAVYLCASSLSGQGPGELFFGEGSRLTVL.

This chain links TRBV12-5 with TRBJ2-2; maybe TRBD1 (6 bases). This CDR3 comprises 14 residues. Germline V gene lookup returns CDR1 LGHNT and CDR2 FRNRAP. Trimming took 11 bases from V and 2 from J, leaving 15 bases between them. The chain's CDR3 is CASGTPQNTGELFF. As DNA, the CDR3 is TGTGCTTCCGGGACACCCCAAAACACCGGGGAGCTGTTTTTT. The variable domain in full, with the rest retrieved from reference TRBV12-5 and TRBJ2-2, is DARVTQTPRHKVTEMGQEVTMRCQPILGHNTVFWYRQTMMQGLELLAYFRNRAPLDDSGMPKDRFSAEMPDATLATLKIQPSEPRDSAVYFCASGTPQNTGELFFGEGSRLTVL.

The chain is built from TRBV6-2 or TRBV6-3 and TRBJ2-7; 10 bases align to TRBD2. The CDR3 covers 15 residues. V shed 8 bases, J shed 5 bases, and the junction held 12 bases outside the gene matches. Per germline, CDR1 MNHEY and CDR2 SVGEGT. The CDR3, as DNA: TGTGCCAGCGGCCCCCCTAGCGGGAGAATCAACGAGCAGTACTTC. Residues: CASGPPSGRINEQYF.